The 16 T cell receptor beta chains reported below all come from one sample, sequenced in a study of T cell repertoires in cytomegalovirus infection. MiXCR, run by TCRdb on the reads, gives a single entry per CDR3 protein. The table includes hundreds of thousands of distinct CDR3 sequences, about a third detected once. The specimen was PBMCs. All receptors come from a human donor in good health (CMV status not recorded). Some clones in this sample may be carry-over from other donors' samples.

This chain links TRBV4-1 with TRBJ2-7; D perhaps matches TRBD2 (5 bases). The CDR3 covers 16 residues. Trimming pared 0 bases from V and 6 bases from J, leaving 18 bases between. CDR1 and CDR2 from the germline V gene are MGHRA and YSYEKL. The CDR3 spells CASSQDRGRQLLEQYF. The CDR3 region has the DNA TGCGCCAGCAGCCAAGATAGAGGGAGACAACTTCTCGAGCAGTACTTC.

This clonotype appeared a few times. This sequence joins TRBV6-2 or TRBV6-3 and TRBJ2-7, with 9 nucleotides matching TRBD1. V trimming: 6 bases; J trimming: 4 bases; junction bases outside the gene matches: 10. Germline V gene data show CDR1 as MNHEY and CDR2 as SVGEGT. This CDR3 is built from 15 residues. CDR3 residues: CASRIGTGNAYEQYF. DNA for the CDR3: TGTGCCAGCAGAATTGGGACAGGGAATGCGTACGAGCAGTACTTC.

Details on this clonotype: A junction end diverges from the germline sequence, so it may reflect a read error. The rearrangement joins TRBV7-2 to TRBJ1-1; D is unclear. This CDR3 is 13 amino acids long. Germline CDR1 is SGHTA and CDR2 is FQGNSA. The CDR3 DNA is TGTGCCAGGAGCGCCGGGGAGAACACTGAAGGTTTCTTT. Amino acids: CARSAGENTEGFF.

This clonotype was detected only a few times. The chain has TRBV6-1 and TRBJ2-5; the D gene is possibly TRBD2 (5 bases). The V gene's germline CDR1 is MNHNS and CDR2 SASEGT. Trimming shortened V by 5 bases and J by 5 bases, and 15 bases separated the two germline ends. The CDR3 runs 14 residues. CDR3 sequence: CASSYGFRGETQYF. The CDR3 nucleotides are TGTGCCAGCAGTTACGGCTTCCGGGGTGAGACCCAGTACTTC.

J is TRBJ2-5 and V is TRBV7-2; D possibly corresponds to TRBD1 (6 bases). Germline V gene data show CDR1 as SGHTA and CDR2 as FQGNSA. CDR3 size: 16 residues. For the CDR3, the DNA is TGTGCGAGGAGCTTAGTAAAGGGGACATCGGAAGAGACCCAGTACTTC. Translating it yields CARSLVKGTSEETQYF.

This clonotype was found a few times. V is TRBV7-6 and J is TRBJ2-1; 13 positions agree with TRBD2. CDR1 and CDR2 from the germline V gene are SGHVS and FNYEAQ. The J segment lost 5 bases and the V segment lost 2 bases, leaving 9 bases of the junction unmatched. The CDR3 has 18 residues. In DNA, the CDR3 is TGTGCCAGCAGCTTACTGTCCGGAACTAGCGGGGGGGACAATGAGCAGTTCTTC. Translated, it gives CASSLLSGTSGGDNEQFF.

The sample holds a few counts of this clonotype. For the CDR3, the DNA is TGTGCCAGCAGCCAAGATGGACGACAGAGCTCCTACAATGAGCAGTTCTTC. Its protein is CASSQDGRQSSYNEQFF. The chain uses TRBV4-2 and TRBJ2-1; D perhaps matches TRBD1 (5 bases). Trimming took 0 bases from V and 0 from J, leaving 12 bases between them. Germline values: CDR1 LGHNA, CDR2 YNFKEQ. The CDR3 is 17 residues long.

The CDR3, as DNA: TGTGCCGGGGGGAGGAGCGGGACCCACGAGCAGTACTTC. Its protein is CAGGRSGTHEQYF. The J gene is TRBJ2-7, the V gene TRBV6-6, with 7 bases lining up with TRBD2. Unmatched junction bases numbered 12, after V lost 11 bases and J lost 5 bases. Germline CDR1 MNHNY, CDR2 SVGAGI (reference sequence). The CDR3 has 13 amino acids.

This clonotype showed up many times. V and J are TRBV7-8 and TRBJ2-2, with 7 bases that match TRBD1. Germline lookup yields CDR1 SGHVS and CDR2 FQNEAQ. J gave up 1 base and V 0 bases, and 17 bases lay outside the gene matches. The CDR3 runs 21 residues. The CDR3 DNA follows: TGTGCCAGCAGCTTAGCGCACGACAGGGCACTCGACGGACTGAACACCGGGGAGCTGTTTTTT. This sequence encodes CASSLAHDRALDGLNTGELFF.

This chain connects TRBV7-2 to TRBJ1-1; D uncertain. Trimming removed 0 bases from V and 5 bases from J, with 7 bases in between. Per germline, CDR1 SGHTA and CDR2 FQGNSA. This CDR3 comprises 13 residues. CDR3 sequence reads: CASSLAEVTEAFF. The DNA of the CDR3 is TGTGCCAGCAGCTTAGCAGAGGTAACTGAAGCTTTCTTT.

This rearrangement joins TRBV5-4 to TRBJ1-1, with D possibly being TRBD1 (5 bases). The germline gives CDR1 SGHNT, CDR2 YYREEE (reference sequence). The CDR3 length is 14 residues. Trimming stripped 0 bases from V and 7 bases from J, with 13 bases between. The CDR3 bases are TGTGCCAGCAGCTTGGGAGGGGAAACCGATGAAGCTTTCTTT. This gives the protein CASSLGGETDEAFF.

This clonotype was found a few times. V and J are TRBV18 and TRBJ2-7, with D uncertain. The CDR3 is 13 amino acids. V lost 1 base, J lost 6 bases, and 10 bases lay in between. CDR1 is KGHSH and CDR2 is LQKENI in the germline V gene. The CDR3 coding sequence is TGTGCCAGCTCACCACTTCTGGGCAGCGAGCAGTACTTC. This encodes CASSPLLGSEQYF.

J is TRBJ1-2 and V is TRBV2; the D gene is possibly TRBD1 (5 bases). Trimming shortened V by 8 bases and J by 2 bases, and 15 bases separated the two germline ends. The CDR3 sequence is 14 residues long. Looked up from germline, CDR1 is SNHLY and CDR2 is FYNNEI. The CDR3 DNA reads TGTGCCAGCTGTCGGGACGGTCAAAACTATGGCTACACCTTC. Its protein product is CASCRDGQNYGYTF.

At least ten counts were recorded for this clonotype. The chain combines TRBV12-3 or TRBV12-4 with TRBJ2-1, with D possibly being TRBD1 or TRBD2 (7 bases each). The CDR3 has 16 amino acids. The V end was cut by 6 bases, the J end by 0 bases, with 15 bases between. In DNA, the CDR3 is TGTGCCAGCAGAATTCAGGGGGGGGGCTCCTACAATGAGCAGTTCTTC. Protein product: CASRIQGGGSYNEQFF.

This clonotype came up once. CDR3 in amino acids: CASSYDRAGISNQPQHF. CDR3 DNA sequence: TGTGCCAGCAGTTACGACAGGGCCGGCATAAGCAATCAGCCCCAGCATTTT. This sequence joins TRBV28 and TRBJ1-5; 7 nucleotides match TRBD1. CDR3 length: 17 amino acids. From germline, CDR1 is MDHEN and CDR2 SYDVKM. The V gene end was trimmed by 4 bases and the J gene end by 1 base; junction bases not matched to a gene: 10.

The chain is built from TRBV11-2 and TRBJ1-6, with TRBD1 matching over 10 bases. The CDR3 is 17 amino acids. J gave up 7 bases and V 3 bases, and 9 bases lay outside the gene matches. Per germline, CDR1 SGHAT and CDR2 FQNNGV. Written as DNA, the CDR3 is TGTGCCAGCAGCTTCCTAGGACAGGGGGTGTTGAATTCACCCCTCCACTTT. It encodes CASSFLGQGVLNSPLHF.